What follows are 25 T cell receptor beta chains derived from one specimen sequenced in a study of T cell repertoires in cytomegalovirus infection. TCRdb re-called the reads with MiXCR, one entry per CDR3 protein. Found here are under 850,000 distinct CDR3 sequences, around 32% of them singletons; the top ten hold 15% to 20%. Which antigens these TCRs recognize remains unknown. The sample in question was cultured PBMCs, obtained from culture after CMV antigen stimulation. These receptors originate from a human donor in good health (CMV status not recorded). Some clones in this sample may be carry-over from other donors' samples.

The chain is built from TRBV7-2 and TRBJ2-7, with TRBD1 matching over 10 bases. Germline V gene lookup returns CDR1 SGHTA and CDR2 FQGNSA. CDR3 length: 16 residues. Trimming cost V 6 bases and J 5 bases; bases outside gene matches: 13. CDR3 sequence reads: CASSFSYGTGVHEQYF. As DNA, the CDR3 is TGTGCCAGCAGTTTTAGTTACGGGACAGGGGTTCACGAGCAGTACTTC.

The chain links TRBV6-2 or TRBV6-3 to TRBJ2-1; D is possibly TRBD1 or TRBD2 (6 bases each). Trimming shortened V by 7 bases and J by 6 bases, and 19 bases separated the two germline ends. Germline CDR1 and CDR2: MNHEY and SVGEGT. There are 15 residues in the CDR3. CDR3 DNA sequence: TGTGCCAGCAACTTTGGAGGGGGAGTTCTCAATGAGCAGTTCTTC. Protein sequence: CASNFGGGVLNEQFF.

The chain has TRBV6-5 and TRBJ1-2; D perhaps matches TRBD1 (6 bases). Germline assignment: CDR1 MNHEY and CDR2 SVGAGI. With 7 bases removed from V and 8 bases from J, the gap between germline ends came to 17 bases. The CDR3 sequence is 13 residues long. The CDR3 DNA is TGTGCCAGCACCGGGCAGGGGCTCGACGGCTACACCTTC. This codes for CASTGQGLDGYTF.

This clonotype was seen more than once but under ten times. For the CDR3, the DNA is TGTGCCAGCAGCCTAGCGGGAGTGTGGGAGACCCAGTACTTC. Translation: CASSLAGVWETQYF. V gene TRBV6-8 combines with J gene TRBJ2-5; the match to TRBD2 covers 10 bases. The V gene end was trimmed by 6 bases and the J gene end by 5 bases; junction bases not matched to a gene: 6. CDR1 is MNHGY and CDR2 is SAAAGT in the germline V gene. This CDR3 region has 14 residues.

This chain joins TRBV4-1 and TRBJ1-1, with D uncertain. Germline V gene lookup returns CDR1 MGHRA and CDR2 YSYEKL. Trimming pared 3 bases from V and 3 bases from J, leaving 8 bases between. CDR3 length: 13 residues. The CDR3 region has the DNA TGCGCCAGCAGCCACAGGCTTGACACTGAAGCTTTCTTT. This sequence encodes CASSHRLDTEAFF.

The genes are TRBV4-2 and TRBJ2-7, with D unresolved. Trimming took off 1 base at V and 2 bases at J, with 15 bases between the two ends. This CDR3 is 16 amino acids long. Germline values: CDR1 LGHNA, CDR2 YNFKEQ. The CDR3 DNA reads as TGTGCCAGCAGCCAAGGTAGGGAAGGGTTGGCCTACGAGCAGTACTTC. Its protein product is CASSQGREGLAYEQYF.

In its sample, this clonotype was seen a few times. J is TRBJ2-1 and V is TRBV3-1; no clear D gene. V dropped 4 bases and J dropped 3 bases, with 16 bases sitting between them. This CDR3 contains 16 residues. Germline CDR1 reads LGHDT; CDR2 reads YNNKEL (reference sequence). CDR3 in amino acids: CASSLLVGVNYNEQFF. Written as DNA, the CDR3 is TGTGCCAGCAGCCTACTTGTGGGCGTAAACTACAATGAGCAGTTCTTC.

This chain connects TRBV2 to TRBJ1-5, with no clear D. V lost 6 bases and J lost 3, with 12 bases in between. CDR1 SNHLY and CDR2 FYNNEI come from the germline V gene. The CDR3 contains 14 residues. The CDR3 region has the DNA TGTGCCAGCAGAGGTTTGGCATCCAATCAGCCCCAGCATTTT. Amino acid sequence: CASRGLASNQPQHF.

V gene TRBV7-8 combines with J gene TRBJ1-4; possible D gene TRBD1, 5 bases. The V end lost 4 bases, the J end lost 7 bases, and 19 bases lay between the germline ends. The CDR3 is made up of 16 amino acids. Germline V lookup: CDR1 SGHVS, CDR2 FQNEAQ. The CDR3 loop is CASSSVLGDLGEKLFF. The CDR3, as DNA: TGTGCCAGCAGCTCCGTCTTAGGGGACCTGGGTGAAAAACTGTTTTTT.

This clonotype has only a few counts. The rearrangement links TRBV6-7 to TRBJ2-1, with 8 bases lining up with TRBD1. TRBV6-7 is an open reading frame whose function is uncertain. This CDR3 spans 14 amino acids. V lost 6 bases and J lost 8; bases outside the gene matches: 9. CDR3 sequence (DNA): TGTGCCAGCAGCCAAAGGGACAGGTTCGATGAGCAGTTCTTC. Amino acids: CASSQRDRFDEQFF.

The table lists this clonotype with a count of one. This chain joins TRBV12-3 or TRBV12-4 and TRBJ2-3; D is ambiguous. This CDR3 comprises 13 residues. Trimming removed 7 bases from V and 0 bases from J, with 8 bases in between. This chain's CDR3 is CASTLTSTDTQYF. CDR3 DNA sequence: TGTGCCAGCACCCTGACCAGCACAGATACGCAGTATTTT.

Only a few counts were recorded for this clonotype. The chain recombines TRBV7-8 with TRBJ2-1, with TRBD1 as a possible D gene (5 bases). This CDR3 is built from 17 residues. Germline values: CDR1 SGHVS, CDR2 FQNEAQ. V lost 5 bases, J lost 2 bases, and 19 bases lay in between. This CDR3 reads CASSPRTNPAAYNEQFF. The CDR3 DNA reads TGTGCCAGCAGCCCCCGGACAAATCCGGCGGCCTACAATGAGCAGTTCTTC.

The CDR3 loop reads CASIGPGRDQPQHF. DNA of the CDR3: TGTGCCAGTATCGGACCCGGGAGAGATCAGCCCCAGCATTTT. The rearrangement joins TRBV19 to TRBJ1-5, with no clear D. V lost 7 bases to trimming and J lost 5 bases, with 15 bases between them. The CDR3 is 14 amino acids. Germline CDR1 LNHDA, CDR2 SQIVND (reference sequence).

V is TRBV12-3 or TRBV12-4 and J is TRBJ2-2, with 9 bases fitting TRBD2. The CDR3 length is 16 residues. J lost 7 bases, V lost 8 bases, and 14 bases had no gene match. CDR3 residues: CASRRGLAGPIGELFF. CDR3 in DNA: TGTGCCAGCCGTCGAGGGCTAGCGGGGCCGATCGGGGAGCTGTTTTTT.

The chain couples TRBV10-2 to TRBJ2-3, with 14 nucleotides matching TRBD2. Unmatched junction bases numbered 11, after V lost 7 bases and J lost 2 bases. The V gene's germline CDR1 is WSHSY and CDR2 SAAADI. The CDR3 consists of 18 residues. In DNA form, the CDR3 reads TGCGCCAGCACCGCCGGGACTAGCGGGAGAGAGGCCACAGATACGCAGTATTTT. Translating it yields CASTAGTSGREATDTQYF.

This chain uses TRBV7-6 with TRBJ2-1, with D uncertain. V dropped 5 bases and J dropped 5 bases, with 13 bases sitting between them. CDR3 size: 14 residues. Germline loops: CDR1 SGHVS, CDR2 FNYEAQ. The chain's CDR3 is CASSARRMDNEQFF. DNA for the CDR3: TGTGCCAGCAGCGCCCGGCGTATGGACAATGAGCAGTTCTTC.

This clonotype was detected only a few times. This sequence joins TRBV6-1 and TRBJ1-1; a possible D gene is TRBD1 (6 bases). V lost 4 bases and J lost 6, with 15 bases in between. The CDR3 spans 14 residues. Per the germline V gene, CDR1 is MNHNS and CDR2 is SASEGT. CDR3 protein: CASSATGSIPEAFF. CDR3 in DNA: TGTGCCAGCAGTGCTACAGGGAGTATCCCTGAAGCTTTCTTT.

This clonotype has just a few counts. The CDR3 loop is CASSLKANTKLFF. The CDR3 coding sequence is TGTGCCAGCAGTTTAAAGGCAAACACTAAACTGTTTTTT. V is TRBV12-3 or TRBV12-4 and J is TRBJ1-4, with D unresolved. The CDR3 length is 13 residues. V shed 2 bases and J shed 11 bases, with 12 bases lying between them.

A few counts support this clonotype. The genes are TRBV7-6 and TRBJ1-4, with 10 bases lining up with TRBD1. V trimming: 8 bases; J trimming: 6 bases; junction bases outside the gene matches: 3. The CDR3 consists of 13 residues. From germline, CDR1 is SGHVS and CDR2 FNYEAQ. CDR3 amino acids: CASRGTGDEKLFF. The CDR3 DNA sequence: TGTGCCAGCCGTGGGACAGGGGATGAAAAACTGTTTTTT. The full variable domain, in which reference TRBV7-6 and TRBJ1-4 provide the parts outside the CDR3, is GAGVSQSPRYKVTKRGQDVALRCDPISGHVSLYWYRQALGQGPEFLTYFNYEAQQDKSGLPNDRFSAERPEGSISTLTIQRTEQRDSAMYRCASRGTGDEKLFFGSGTQLSVL.

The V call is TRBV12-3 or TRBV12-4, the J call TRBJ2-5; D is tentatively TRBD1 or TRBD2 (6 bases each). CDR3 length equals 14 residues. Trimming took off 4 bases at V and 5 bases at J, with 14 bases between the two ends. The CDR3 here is CASSWGAGPETQYF. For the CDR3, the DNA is TGTGCCAGCAGTTGGGGGGCGGGTCCGGAGACCCAGTACTTC.

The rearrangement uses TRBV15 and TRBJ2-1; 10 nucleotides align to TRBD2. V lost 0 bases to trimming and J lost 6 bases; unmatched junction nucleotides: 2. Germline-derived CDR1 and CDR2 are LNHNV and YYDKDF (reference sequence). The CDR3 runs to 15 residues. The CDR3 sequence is CATSRDSGRSNEQFF. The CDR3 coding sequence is TGTGCCACCAGCAGAGATAGCGGGAGGTCCAATGAGCAGTTCTTC.

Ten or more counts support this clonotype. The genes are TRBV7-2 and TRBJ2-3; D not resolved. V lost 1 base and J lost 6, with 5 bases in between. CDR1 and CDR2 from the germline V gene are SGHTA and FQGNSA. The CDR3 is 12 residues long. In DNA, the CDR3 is TGTGCCAGCAGCTTAGGGGTGGATACGCAGTATTTT. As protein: CASSLGVDTQYF. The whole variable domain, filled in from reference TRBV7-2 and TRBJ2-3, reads GAGVSQSPSNKVTEKGKDVELRCDPISGHTALYWYRQSLGQGLEFLIYFQGNSAPDKSGLPSDRFSAERTGGSVSTLTIQRTQQEDSAVYLCASSLGVDTQYFGPGTRLTVL.

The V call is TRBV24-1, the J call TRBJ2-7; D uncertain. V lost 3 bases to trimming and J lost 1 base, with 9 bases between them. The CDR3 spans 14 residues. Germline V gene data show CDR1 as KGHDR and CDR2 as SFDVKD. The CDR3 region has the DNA TGTGCCACCAGTGATGACGACGGGTCCTACGAGCAGTACTTC. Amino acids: CATSDDDGSYEQYF.

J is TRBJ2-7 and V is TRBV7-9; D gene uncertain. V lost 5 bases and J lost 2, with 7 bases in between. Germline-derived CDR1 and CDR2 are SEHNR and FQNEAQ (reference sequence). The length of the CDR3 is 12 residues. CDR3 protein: CASSPWTYEQYF. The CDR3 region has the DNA TGTGCCAGCAGCCCTTGGACCTACGAGCAGTACTTC.

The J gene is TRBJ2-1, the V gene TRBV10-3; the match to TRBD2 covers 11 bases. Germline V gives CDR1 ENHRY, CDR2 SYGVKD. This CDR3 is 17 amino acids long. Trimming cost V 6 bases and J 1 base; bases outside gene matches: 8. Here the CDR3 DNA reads TGTGCCATCAGGGACACTAGCGGGAGTGTTTCCTACAATGAGCAGTTCTTC. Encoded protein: CAIRDTSGSVSYNEQFF.